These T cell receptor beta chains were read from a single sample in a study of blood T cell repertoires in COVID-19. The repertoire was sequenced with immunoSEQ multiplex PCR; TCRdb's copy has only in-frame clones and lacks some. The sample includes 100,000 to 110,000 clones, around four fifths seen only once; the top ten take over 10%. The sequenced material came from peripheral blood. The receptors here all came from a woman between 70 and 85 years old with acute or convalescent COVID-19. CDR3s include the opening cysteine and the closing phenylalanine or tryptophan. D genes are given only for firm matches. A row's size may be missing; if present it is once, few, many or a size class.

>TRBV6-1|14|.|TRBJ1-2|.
TGTGCCAGCAGTGACCCGGGCAGGGCGGTTCTCGTGGCCTTC
CASSDPGRAVLVAF
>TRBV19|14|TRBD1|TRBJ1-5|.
TGTGCCAGAACTAGGGACAGCTTCAATCAGCCCCAGCATTTT
CARTRDSFNQPQHF
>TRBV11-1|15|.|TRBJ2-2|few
TGTGCCAGCAGCGGGACAAACTTGAACACCGGGGAGCTGTTTTTT
CASSGTNLNTGELFF
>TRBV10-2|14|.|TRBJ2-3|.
TGCGCCAGCAGTGAGCTTACTAGCACAGATACGCAGTATTTT
CASSELTSTDTQYF
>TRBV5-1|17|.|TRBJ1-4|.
TGCGCCAGCAGCTTGGAGGCCCAGGGGTCAACTAATGAAAAACTGTTTTTT
CASSLEAQGSTNEKLFF
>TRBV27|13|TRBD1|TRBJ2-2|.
TGTGCCAGCAGTCCTCACAGGGGTGGGGAGCTGTTTTTT
CASSPHRGGELFF
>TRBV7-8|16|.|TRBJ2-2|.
TGTGCCAGCAGCCCCCTGACAGATACGAACACCGGGGAGCTGTTTTTT
CASSPLTDTNTGELFF
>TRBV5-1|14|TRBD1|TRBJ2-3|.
TGCGCCAGCAGCTCGGACAGGCGCACAGATACGCAGTATTTT
CASSSDRRTDTQYF
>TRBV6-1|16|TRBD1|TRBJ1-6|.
TGTGCCAGCAGTGCCCGGACAGGGGAAAATAATTCACCCCTCCACTTT
CASSARTGENNSPLHF
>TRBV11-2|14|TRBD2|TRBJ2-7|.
TGTGCCAGCAGCCCAGGACTAGCCGGCAACGAGCAGTACTTC
CASSPGLAGNEQYF
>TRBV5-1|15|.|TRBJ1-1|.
TGCGCCAGCAGCTTCGAAGGGGGAGCTAACACTGAAGCTTTCTTT
CASSFEGGANTEAFF
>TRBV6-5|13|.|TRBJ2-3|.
TGTGCCAGCGGAGACAGAACTTCAGATACGCAGTATTTT
CASGDRTSDTQYF
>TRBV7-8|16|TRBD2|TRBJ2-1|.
TGTGCCAGCAGCTCAGCGGGGGCTTCCACCTACAATGAGCAGTTCTTC
CASSSAGASTYNEQFF
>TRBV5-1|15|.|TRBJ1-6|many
TGCGCCAGCAGCTTGGAGGCAGGGTCCCATTCACCCCTCCACTTT
CASSLEAGSHSPLHF
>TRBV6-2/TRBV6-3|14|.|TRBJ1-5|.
TGTGCCAGCAGCACAGGGAAAACGGGTCAGCCCCAGCATTTT
CASSTGKTGQPQHF
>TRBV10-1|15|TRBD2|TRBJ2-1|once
TGCGCCAGCAGTAGCGGAGCGGGGGGTTACAATGAGCAGTTCTTC
CASSSGAGGYNEQFF